Listed here is a single T cell receptor (beta chain). What it recognizes is unknown. The data stem from a study of shared clonotypes between healthy human individuals. Broader study findings: Shared clonotypes across all four donors exceeded non-shared ones in generation probability. Clonotype sharing among donors likely depends on sequencing depth. Even with large depth, rarefaction showed that sorted-subset sequencing was incomplete.

The CD4+ fraction was divided into a CD45RA+ naive subset and a CD45RA-negative memory subset. V dropped 4 bases and J dropped 2; count of bases not matched to a gene: 4. Germline lookup yields CDR1 SGHNT and CDR2 YENEEA. The CDR3 has 15 residues. TCRdb's copy holds only in-frame clones and misses some; the assay was immunoSEQ multiplex PCR. The sample holds some 2 million clones, roughly 95% seen once. The genes are TRBV11-3 and TRBJ2-2, with 7 bases lining up with TRBD2. This clonotype originated in a man younger than 30 in good health. The source material was naive CD4+ T cells sorted from blood. Subset defined: CD45RA+ positively selected. The CDR3 sequence is CASSSRAGNTGELFF. The DNA for the CDR3 is TGTGCCAGCAGCTCTCGAGCGGGAAACACCGGGGAGCTGTTTTTT. The entire variable domain, with the rest obtained from reference TRBV11-3 and TRBJ2-2, is as follows: EAGVVQSPRYKIIEKKQPVAFWCNPISGHNTLYWYLQNLGQGPELLIRYENEEAVDDSQLPKDRFSAERLKGVDSTLKIQPAELGDSAVYLCASSSRAGNTGELFFGEGSRLTVL.